Listed below are T cell receptor beta chains from one sample, sequenced in a study of OX40 agonist ivuxolimab in advanced cancers. Libraries were prepared by immunoSEQ multiplex PCR; TCRdb keeps only in-frame clonotypes and omits some of them. This sample has some 17,000 clones, with about four fifths found just once. Source: CD4+ or CD8+ T cells sorted from blood, taken in a trial of the OX40 agonist ivuxolimab. The receptors derive from an adult with an advanced solid tumor such as melanoma, head and neck, liver or kidney cancer. Both conserved end residues are part of each CDR3. The order of the fields is D gene, V gene, clone size, J gene, CDR3 protein, CDR3 DNA. D genes are given only for firm matches. A row's size may be missing; if present it is once, few, many or a size class.

TRBD2	TRBV7-8	NA	TRBJ2-1	CASSLLAGVTLLEQFF	TGTGCCAGCAGCCTCCTAGCGGGAGTGACTCTTTTAGAGCAGTTCTTC
TRBD2	TRBV4-1	NA	TRBJ2-7	CASSQETSGTYEQYF	TGCGCCAGCAGCCAAGAGACTAGCGGGACATACGAGCAGTACTTC
NA	TRBV4-1	NA	TRBJ1-2	CASSQGAGDNYGYTF	TGCGCCAGCAGCCAAGGGGCAGGGGATAACTATGGCTACACCTTC
NA	TRBV19	NA	TRBJ1-1	CASKYRSKNTEAFF	TGTGCCAGTAAGTATAGGTCGAAGAACACTGAAGCTTTCTTT
NA	TRBV9	NA	TRBJ2-2	CASSQGAGPTGELFF	TGTGCCAGCAGCCAAGGCGCGGGCCCCACCGGGGAGCTGTTTTTT
NA	TRBV7-6	NA	TRBJ1-1	CASRLGQGTEAFF	TGTGCCAGCAGACTTGGACAAGGCACTGAAGCTTTCTTT
NA	TRBV27	NA	TRBJ2-7	CASSFQSPGTLKF	TGTGCCAGCAGTTTCCAAAGTCCCGGGACTTTAAAATTC
NA	TRBV30	NA	TRBJ1-5	CAWSTDSNQPQHF	TGTGCCTGGAGTACCGATAGCAATCAGCCCCAGCATTTT
NA	TRBV19	NA	TRBJ2-3	CASSIGVRGGTDTQYF	TGTGCCAGTAGTATAGGGGTCAGGGGCGGCACAGATACGCAGTATTTT
NA	TRBV6-5	NA	TRBJ1-1	CASSYGSLNTEAFF	TGTGCCAGCAGTTACGGCAGTTTGAACACTGAAGCTTTCTTT
NA	TRBV29-1	NA	TRBJ2-7	CSVVAGWGEQYF	TGCAGCGTTGTCGCGGGGTGGGGCGAGCAGTACTTC
TRBD2	TRBV14	NA	TRBJ2-7	CASSQGGGRFSYEQYF	TGTGCCAGCAGCCAAGGCGGCGGGAGGTTCTCCTACGAGCAGTACTTC
NA	TRBV6-6	NA	TRBJ1-2	CASSSLDSGGYTF	TGTGCCAGCAGTTCCCTGGACAGCGGGGGCTACACCTTC
NA	TRBV30	NA	TRBJ2-7	CAWADSAYEQYF	TGTGCCTGGGCCGACTCAGCCTACGAGCAGTACTTC
TRBD2	TRBV9	few	TRBJ2-5	CASSVARGDETQYF	TGTGCCAGCAGCGTAGCTCGGGGGGACGAGACCCAGTACTTC
NA	TRBV6-1	NA	TRBJ1-4	CASSDQGLVNEKLFF	TGTGCCAGCAGTGACCAGGGGCTGGTTAATGAAAAACTGTTTTTT
NA	TRBV19	few	TRBJ1-3	CASLDTSGNTIYF	TGTGCCAGTCTTGACACCTCTGGAAACACCATATATTTT
TRBD2	TRBV5-1	NA	TRBJ2-3	CASGSGLGLAGTDTQYF	TGCGCCAGCGGCTCGGGCCTGGGGCTAGCGGGAACAGATACGCAGTATTTT
NA	TRBV4-3	NA	TRBJ1-2	CASSQDGVTYGYTF	TGCGCCAGCAGCCAAGATGGAGTTACCTATGGCTACACCTTC
TRBD2	TRBV14	NA	TRBJ2-5	CASSQAGTSGTQETQYF	TGTGCCAGCAGCCAAGCCGGGACTAGCGGGACCCAAGAGACCCAGTACTTC
NA	TRBV5-1	NA	TRBJ2-3	CASSLVGATDTQYF	TGCGCCAGCAGCTTGGTCGGGGCCACAGATACGCAGTATTTT
TRBD2	TRBV6-5	NA	TRBJ2-7	CASSIAGVYEQYF	TGTGCCAGCAGTATAGCGGGAGTCTACGAGCAGTACTTC
TRBD1	TRBV5-5	NA	TRBJ1-2	CASSRITGQAHYGYTF	TGTGCCAGCAGTCGCATAACAGGACAGGCCCACTATGGCTACACCTTC
TRBD1	TRBV7-9	NA	TRBJ2-7	CASSLGWGQETNEQYF	TGTGCCAGCAGCTTAGGGTGGGGACAGGAAACGAACGAGCAGTACTTC
NA	TRBV4-3	NA	TRBJ2-1	CASSLGGLAALNEQFF	TGCGCCAGCAGCCTTGGGGGGCTAGCGGCCCTCAATGAGCAGTTCTTC
NA	TRBV28	NA	TRBJ2-7	CASSPRGFTYEQYF	TGTGCCAGCAGTCCGAGGGGGTTCACCTACGAGCAGTACTTC
NA	TRBV15	NA	TRBJ1-1	CATSVPNTEAFF	TGTGCCACCAGCGTTCCGAACACTGAAGCTTTCTTT
NA	TRBV23-1	few	TRBJ2-2	CASSQLGTSNTGELFF	TGCGCCAGCAGTCAATTGGGGACTTCGAACACCGGGGAGCTGTTTTTT
NA	TRBV6-1	once	TRBJ1-5	CASSEISQPQHF	TGTGCCAGCAGTGAAATAAGTCAGCCCCAGCATTTT
TRBD2	TRBV29-1	NA	TRBJ2-1	CSVGRREGRYNEQFF	TGCAGCGTTGGGCGGCGGGAGGGCAGATACAATGAGCAGTTCTTC
NA	TRBV4-1	NA	TRBJ2-3	CASSQRGTSDTQYF	TGCGCCAGCAGCCAAAGGGGGACCTCAGATACGCAGTATTTT
NA	TRBV16	NA	TRBJ1-1	CASSQSGRGTEAFF	TGTGCCAGCAGCCAATCGGGGAGAGGCACTGAAGCTTTCTTT
NA	TRBV4-3	NA	TRBJ2-7	CASSQARQVRYEQYF	TGCGCCAGCAGCCAAGCCCGACAGGTACGCTACGAGCAGTACTTC
TRBD2	TRBV7-2	NA	TRBJ2-7	CASSLAPLAGGFNEQYF	TGTGCCAGCAGCTTAGCGCCCCTAGCGGGAGGTTTCAACGAGCAGTACTTC
TRBD2	TRBV27	NA	TRBJ2-1	CASGIAGERFF	TGTGCCAGCGGGATAGCGGGAGAAAGGTTCTTC
NA	TRBV28	NA	TRBJ1-1	CASSPGQLSEAFF	TGTGCCAGCAGTCCGGGACAACTATCTGAAGCTTTCTTT
NA	TRBV7-2	NA	TRBJ2-7	CASSLGSWVEQYF	TGTGCCAGCAGCTTAGGGTCGTGGGTTGAGCAGTACTTC
TRBD2	TRBV11-1	NA	TRBJ2-7	CASGGRTYEQYF	TGTGCCAGCGGCGGGAGAACCTACGAGCAGTACTTC
NA	TRBV6-1	NA	TRBJ1-6	CASRTVYNSPLHF	TGTGCCAGCCGGACAGTCTATAATTCACCCCTCCACTTT
NA	TRBV29-1	NA	TRBJ2-7	CSVEEEGGNSYEQYF	TGCAGCGTTGAAGAAGAGGGCGGGAACTCCTACGAGCAGTACTTC
NA	TRBV4-3	NA	TRBJ2-3	CASSQEVVEGDTQYF	TGCGCCAGCAGCCAAGAGGTAGTAGAGGGAGATACGCAGTATTTT
NA	TRBV2	NA	TRBJ2-7	CASAGGASYEQYF	TGTGCCAGCGCCGGCGGAGCTTCCTACGAGCAGTACTTC
TRBD2	TRBV7-2	NA	TRBJ2-1	CASSSQEGTTTPLYNEQFF	TGTGCCAGCAGCTCCCAGGAGGGGACTACCACTCCCCTTTACAATGAGCAGTTCTTC
NA	TRBV27	NA	TRBJ2-7	CASSPPGYSYEQYF	TGTGCCAGCAGTCCCCCGGGATATTCCTACGAGCAGTACTTC
TRBD2	TRBV6-4	NA	TRBJ2-1	CASSEVAGVYNEQFF	TGTGCCAGCAGTGAAGTAGCGGGAGTATACAATGAGCAGTTCTTC
NA	TRBV7-9	NA	TRBJ2-7	CASGVGAYEQYF	TGTGCCAGCGGTGTGGGAGCCTACGAGCAGTACTTC
NA	TRBV9	NA	TRBJ2-2	CASSPSGTGELFF	TGTGCCAGCAGCCCCTCGGGGACCGGGGAGCTGTTTTTT
TRBD2	TRBV5-1	NA	TRBJ2-2	CASSTGLAGVGGTGELFF	TGCGCCAGCAGCACCGGACTAGCGGGGGTCGGAGGCACCGGGGAGCTGTTTTTT
NA	TRBV5-1	NA	TRBJ1-1	CASSLGGMNTEAFF	TGCGCCAGCAGCTTGGGCGGGATGAACACTGAAGCTTTCTTT
TRBD1	TRBV4-2	NA	TRBJ2-7	CASSQAGTGPYEQYF	TGTGCCAGCAGCCAAGCCGGGACAGGTCCCTACGAGCAGTACTTC
NA	TRBV5-4	NA	TRBJ1-1	CASSLGDTEAFF	TGTGCCAGCAGCTTGGGGGACACTGAAGCTTTCTTT
NA	TRBV19	NA	TRBJ2-2	CASSMSPLTGELFF	TGTGCCAGTAGTATGTCACCCCTTACAGGGGAGCTGTTTTTT
NA	TRBV19	NA	TRBJ2-7	CASSTSVSYEQYF	TGTGCCAGTAGTACCAGCGTTTCCTACGAGCAGTACTTC
NA	TRBV4-3	NA	TRBJ2-1	CASSQPQGSYNEQFF	TGCGCCAGCAGCCAACCCCAGGGCTCCTACAATGAGCAGTTCTTC
NA	TRBV6-4	once	TRBJ2-7	CASSWASYEQYF	TGTGCCAGCAGCTGGGCCTCCTACGAGCAGTACTTC
TRBD2	TRBV27	NA	TRBJ2-1	CASSFSLADVIEQFF	TGTGCCAGCAGTTTTTCTCTAGCGGACGTCATTGAGCAGTTCTTC
NA	TRBV7-6	once	TRBJ2-7	CASSLAVDYEQYF	TGTGCCAGCAGCTTAGCTGTCGACTACGAGCAGTACTTC